This T cell receptor beta chain emerged from a study of PD-1 blockade in classical Hodgkin lymphoma. General study points: Newly diagnosed patients reportedly trailed healthy donors in baseline TCR diversity. Partial responders and progressors had significantly lower baseline TCR diversity. There was a significant rise in CD4+ TCR diversity by C4D1, with no such rise for CD8+.

Note on this clone: Its antigen is undetermined. A read error may produce the germline difference seen at one junction end.

Germline CDR1 MNHNY, CDR2 SVGAGI (reference sequence). The length of the CDR3 is 12 residues. Relapse was seen in all patients after autologous stem cell transplantation, and brentuximab vedotin exposure was variable. Each best response was a complete response, a partial response or progressive disease. Data came from immunoSEQ multiplex PCR; TCRdb stores just in-frame clones and leaves some out. In the table there are about 84,000 clones, roughly nine tenths of which are singletons. The sequence came from a human donor with classical Hodgkin lymphoma. The chain recombines TRBV6-6 with TRBJ2-2, with D tentatively TRBD1 (6 bases). Sequencing was performed on peripheral blood mononuclear cells (PBMCs), taken at baseline. The CDR3 nucleotides are TGTGCCAGCAGTTACTCTGGGGGCGAGCCGTTTTTT. Translated: CASSYSGGEPFF.